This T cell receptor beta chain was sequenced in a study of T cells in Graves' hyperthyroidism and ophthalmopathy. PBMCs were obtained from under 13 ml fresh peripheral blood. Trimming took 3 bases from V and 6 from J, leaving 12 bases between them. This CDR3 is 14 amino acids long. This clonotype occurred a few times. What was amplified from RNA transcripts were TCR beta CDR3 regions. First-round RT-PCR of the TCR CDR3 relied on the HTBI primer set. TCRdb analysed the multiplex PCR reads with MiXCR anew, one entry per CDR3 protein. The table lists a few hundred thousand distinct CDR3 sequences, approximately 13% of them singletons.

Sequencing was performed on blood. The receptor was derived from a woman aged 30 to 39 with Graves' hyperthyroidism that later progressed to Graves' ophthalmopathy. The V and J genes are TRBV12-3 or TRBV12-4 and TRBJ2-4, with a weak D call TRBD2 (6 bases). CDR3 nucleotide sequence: TGTGCCAGCAGTTTTTTCAGCGGGCTAAACATTCAGTACTTC. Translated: CASSFFSGLNIQYF.